These T cell receptor beta chains were read from a single sample in a study of vaccination and CD4 T cells after COVID-19. Their cognate antigens are unknown. TCRdb independently ran MiXCR on the PCR reads; one entry per CDR3 protein. The table has about 7,800 distinct CDR3 sequences, 58% seen once. Material for sequencing was CD4+ T cells from blood, cultured in vitro. These receptors all come from a human donor who had recovered from COVID-19. The CDR3 runs from the conserved cysteine through the conserved F or W. D genes are given only for firm matches. The size field is filled for only some rows; it gives once, few, many or a size class.

size	V	D	J	CDR3	DNA
few	TRBV7-3	NA	TRBJ2-6	CASRRSGANVLTF	TGTGCCAGCAGAAGGTCTGGGGCCAACGTCCTGACTTTC
NA	TRBV12-3/TRBV12-4	TRBD2	TRBJ2-1	CASTPGGGYNEQFF	TGTGCCAGCACCCCGGGGGGGGGGTACAATGAGCAGTTCTTC
NA	TRBV1	NA	TRBJ2-5	CTSSPPRTTETQYF	TGCACCAGCAGCCCCCCCAGGACAACGGAGACCCAGTACTTC
NA	TRBV28	NA	TRBJ2-3	CATDLASEITDTQYF	TGTGCCACAGACTTAGCTAGCGAGATCACAGATACGCAGTATTTT
NA	TRBV5-4	NA	TRBJ2-3	CASSLGQTITDTQYF	TGTGCCAGCAGCTTGGGACAGACGATCACAGATACGCAGTATTTT
once	TRBV19	TRBD1	TRBJ1-1	CASLMEGTGETEAFF	TGTGCCAGCCTCATGGAAGGGACAGGGGAGACTGAAGCTTTCTTT
NA	TRBV28	TRBD1	TRBJ1-5	CASARDRGDHQPQHF	TGTGCCAGCGCCCGGGACAGGGGCGATCATCAGCCCCAGCATTTT
NA	TRBV20-1	NA	TRBJ2-7	CSARGNFGNSYEQYF	TGCAGTGCTAGAGGAAATTTTGGGAACTCCTACGAGCAGTACTTC
once	TRBV7-2	TRBD1	TRBJ2-1	CASSDPPGQGKDEQFF	TGTGCCAGCAGCGATCCTCCGGGACAGGGAAAGGATGAGCAGTTCTTC
NA	TRBV5-1	NA	TRBJ2-2	CASSLDRATGELFF	TGCGCCAGCAGCTTGGACAGGGCCACCGGGGAGCTGTTTTTT
NA	TRBV6-1	NA	TRBJ1-1	CASNRERIDTEAFF	TGTGCCAGCAACCGGGAGCGGATAGACACTGAAGCTTTCTTT
NA	TRBV7-9	NA	TRBJ2-5	CASSLWTVQETQYF	TGTGCCAGCAGCTTATGGACAGTCCAAGAGACCCAGTACTTC
few	TRBV20-1	NA	TRBJ1-1	CSALNSITGIEAFF	TGCAGTGCTCTCAACAGTATAACAGGGATTGAAGCTTTCTTT
few	TRBV12-3/TRBV12-4	NA	TRBJ1-1	CASRPTGNTEAFF	TGTGCCAGCAGACCTACAGGTAACACTGAAGCTTTCTTT
NA	TRBV7-9	TRBD2	TRBJ2-7	CASSLGLAGGTGSYEQYF	TGTGCCAGCAGCTTGGGACTAGCGGGAGGGACTGGCTCCTACGAGCAGTACTTC
few	TRBV7-2	NA	TRBJ2-4	CASSLARRIGLGGGNIQYF	TGTGCCAGCAGCTTAGCGCGGCGGATCGGGTTAGGTGGGGGGAACATTCAGTACTTC
NA	TRBV20-1	TRBD1	TRBJ1-6	CSARGTGEDNSPLHF	TGCAGTGCTAGGGGGACAGGGGAAGACAATTCACCCCTCCACTTT
NA	TRBV6-5	TRBD2	TRBJ2-7	CASSYAPGLAGGGLYEQYF	TGTGCCAGCAGTTACGCGCCGGGACTAGCGGGAGGAGGCCTCTACGAGCAGTACTTC
NA	TRBV24-1	NA	TRBJ1-1	CATSDSRGSGTEAFF	TGTGCCACCAGTGATTCAAGAGGGAGTGGCACTGAAGCTTTCTTT
NA	TRBV27	TRBD2	TRBJ2-5	CASSFLGLAGHQETQYF	TGTGCCAGCAGTTTCCTCGGACTAGCGGGTCACCAAGAGACCCAGTACTTC
few	TRBV6-2/TRBV6-3	TRBD1	TRBJ1-2	CASSYLPTGGATYGYTF	TGTGCCAGCAGTTACCTCCCCACAGGGGGCGCGACCTATGGCTACACCTTC
NA	TRBV7-9	TRBD1	TRBJ1-5	CASSLTQGASPLLHF	TGTGCCAGCAGCTTAACCCAGGGGGCGTCCCCTCTATTGCATTTT
few	TRBV6-5	NA	TRBJ1-1	CASSYREAGNTEAFF	TGTGCCAGCAGTTACAGGGAGGCTGGGAACACTGAAGCTTTCTTT
NA	TRBV7-9	TRBD1	TRBJ1-2	CASGRQGAFYGYTF	TGTGCCAGCGGTCGACAGGGGGCATTTTATGGCTACACCTTC
NA	TRBV6-5	NA	TRBJ1-5	CASSYSGGPPQPQHF	TGTGCCAGCAGTTACTCGGGGGGCCCGCCTCAGCCCCAGCATTTT
NA	TRBV6-5	NA	TRBJ1-6	CASSYSIGTGHSPLHF	TGTGCCAGCAGTTACTCGATCGGTACAGGCCATTCACCCCTCCACTTT